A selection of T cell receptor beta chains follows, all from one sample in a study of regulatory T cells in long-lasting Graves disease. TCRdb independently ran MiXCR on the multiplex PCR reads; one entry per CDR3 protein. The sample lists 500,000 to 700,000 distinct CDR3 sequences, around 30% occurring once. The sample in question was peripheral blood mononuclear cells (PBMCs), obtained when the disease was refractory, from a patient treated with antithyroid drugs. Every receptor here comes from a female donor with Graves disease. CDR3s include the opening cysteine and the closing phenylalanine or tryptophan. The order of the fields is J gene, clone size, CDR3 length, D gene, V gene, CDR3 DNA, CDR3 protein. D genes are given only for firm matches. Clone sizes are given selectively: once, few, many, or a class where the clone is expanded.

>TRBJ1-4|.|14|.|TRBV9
TGTGCCAGCAGCGTAACGGACCGAGCTGAAAAACTGTTTTTT
CASSVTDRAEKLFF
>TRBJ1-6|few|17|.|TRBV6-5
TGTGCCAGCAGTTACGGAGCGTGGACCGGGGAAAATTCACCCCTCCACTTT
CASSYGAWTGENSPLHF
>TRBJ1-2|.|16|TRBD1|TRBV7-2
TGTGCCAGCAGCTTACTGGACAGGGCTGACGACTATGGCTACACCTTC
CASSLLDRADDYGYTF
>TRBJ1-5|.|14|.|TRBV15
TGTGCCACCAGCGGACCTGACAGCAATCAGCCCCGGCATTTT
CATSGPDSNQPRHF
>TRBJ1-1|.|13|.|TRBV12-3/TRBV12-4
TGTGCCAGCAGCCGTTTGAATAAAGGTGAAGCTTTCTTT
CASSRLNKGEAFF
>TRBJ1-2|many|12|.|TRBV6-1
TGTGCCAGCAACCCTGGGGTCTATGGCTACACCTTC
CASNPGVYGYTF
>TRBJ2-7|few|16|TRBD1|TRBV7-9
TGTGCCAGCAGCTTAGCGCATGGGACAGGGTTCTACGAGCAGTACTTC
CASSLAHGTGFYEQYF
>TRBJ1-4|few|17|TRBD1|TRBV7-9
TGTGCCAGCAGCTTAGCGGAACTACAGGGGGGATGGGAAAAACTGTTTTTT
CASSLAELQGGWEKLFF
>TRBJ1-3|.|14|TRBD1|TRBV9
TGTGCCAGCAGCGCGGGACAGGGTGAAAACACCATATATTTT
CASSAGQGENTIYF
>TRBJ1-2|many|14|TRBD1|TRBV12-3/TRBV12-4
TGTGCCAGCAGCAACGACAGGGCCGGCTATGGCTACACCTTC
CASSNDRAGYGYTF
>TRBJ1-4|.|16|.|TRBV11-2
TGTGCCAGCAGCAGAACAGGCGGGATGGCTAATGAAAAACTGTTTTTT
CASSRTGGMANEKLFF
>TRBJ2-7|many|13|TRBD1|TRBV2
TGTGCCAGCACCTCAGGACAGGGTTACGAGCAGTACTTC
CASTSGQGYEQYF
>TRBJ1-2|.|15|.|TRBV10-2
TGCGCCAGCAGTGACTCCCGTGGACCCTCGGCGGTCTACACCTTC
CASSDSRGPSAVYTF
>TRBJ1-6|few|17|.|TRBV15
TGTGCCACCAGCAGAGGTGGAGAAAGCTCCTATAATTCACCCCTCCACTTT
CATSRGGESSYNSPLHF
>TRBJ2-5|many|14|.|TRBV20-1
TGCAGTGCTAGATCCGGAGGGGACCAAGAGACCCAGTACTTC
CSARSGGDQETQYF
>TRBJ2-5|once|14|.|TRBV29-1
TGCAGCGTCAGACAGGGGACTAGCCTAGAGACCCAGTACTTC
CSVRQGTSLETQYF
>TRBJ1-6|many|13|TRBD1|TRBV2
TGTGCCAGCAGTGGGGACAGCAATTCACCCCTCCACTTT
CASSGDSNSPLHF
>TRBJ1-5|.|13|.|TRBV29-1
TGCAGCGTTGAAGTGGATAGCAATCAGCCCCAGCATTTT
CSVEVDSNQPQHF
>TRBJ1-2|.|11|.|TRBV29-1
TGCAGCGTTGAACGCCCCTATGGCTACACCTTC
CSVERPYGYTF
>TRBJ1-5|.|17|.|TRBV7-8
TGTGCCAGCAGCCCGCGAGCGGCCCCCGGGGGCAATCAGCCCCAGCATTTT
CASSPRAAPGGNQPQHF
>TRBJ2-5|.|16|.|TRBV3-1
TGTGCCAGCAGCCAAGAAATACGTGTGGCGGCGGAGACCCAGTGCTTC
CASSQEIRVAAETQCF
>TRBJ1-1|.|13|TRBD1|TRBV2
TGTGCCAGCAGTGGACAGGGGATCTCTGAAGCTTTCTTT
CASSGQGISEAFF
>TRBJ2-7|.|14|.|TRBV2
TGTGCCAGCAGCCGCCAAATAGAGGGCCGCGAGCAGTACTTC
CASSRQIEGREQYF
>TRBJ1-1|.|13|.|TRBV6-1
TGTGCCAGCAGCTCCTCTTGGGACACTGAAGCTTTCTTT
CASSSSWDTEAFF
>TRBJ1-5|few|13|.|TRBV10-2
TGCGCCAGCAGTGAGGGCTACAATCAGCCCCAGCATTTT
CASSEGYNQPQHF
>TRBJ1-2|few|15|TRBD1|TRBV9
TGTGCCAGCAGCGTAGCTGGGGGGGACAGCTATGGCTACACCTTC
CASSVAGGDSYGYTF
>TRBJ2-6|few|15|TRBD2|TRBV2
TGTGCCAGCCGCGGGGGGGGGGCCGGGGCCAACGTCCTGACTTTC
CASRGGGAGANVLTF
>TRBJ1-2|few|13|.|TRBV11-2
TGTGCCAGCAGCTTAGCGGGGGAGGACGGCTACACCTTC
CASSLAGEDGYTF
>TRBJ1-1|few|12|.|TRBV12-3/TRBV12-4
TGTGCCAGCAGTGCCGGCGTCCAGGGAGCTTTCTTT
CASSAGVQGAFF
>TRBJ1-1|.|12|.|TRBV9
TGTGCCAGCAGCGCCCTGGGGGCTGAAGCTTTCTTT
CASSALGAEAFF
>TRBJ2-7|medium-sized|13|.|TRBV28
TGTGCCAGCAGTTTAGAGGAAGTCTACGAGCAGTACTTC
CASSLEEVYEQYF
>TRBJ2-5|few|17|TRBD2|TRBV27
TGTGCCAGCAGTCCTCGGACAAGGGGACTAGGAGGAGAGACCCAGTACTTC
CASSPRTRGLGGETQYF
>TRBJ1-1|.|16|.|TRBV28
TGTGCCAGCAGCACCGGGGGGTTATCGGGAATTGCTGAAGCTTTCTTT
CASSTGGLSGIAEAFF
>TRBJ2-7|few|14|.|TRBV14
TGTGCCAGCAGCCGCAGGACCAGATACGGGGAGCAGTACTTC
CASSRRTRYGEQYF
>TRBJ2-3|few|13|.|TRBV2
TGTGCCAGCAGTGAAAGGGGGTTAGATACGCAGTATTTT
CASSERGLDTQYF
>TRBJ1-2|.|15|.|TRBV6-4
TGTGCCAGCAGTGTAGAAGCCGGAGGTGCCTATGGCTACACCTTC
CASSVEAGGAYGYTF
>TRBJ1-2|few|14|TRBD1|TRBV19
TGTGCCAGTAGTATTGGACAGGGAGTCTATGGCTACACCTTC
CASSIGQGVYGYTF
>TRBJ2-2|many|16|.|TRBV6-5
TGTGCCAGCAGTTACACTGGACAGCAGAACACCGGGGAGCTGTTTTTT
CASSYTGQQNTGELFF
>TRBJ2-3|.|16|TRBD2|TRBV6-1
TGTGCCAGCAGAACGTGGGCTAGCGGGATCGCAGATACGCAGTATTTT
CASRTWASGIADTQYF
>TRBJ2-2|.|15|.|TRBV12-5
TGTGCTAGTGGTACGGACAGAGCGAACACCGGGGAGCTGTTTTTT
CASGTDRANTGELFF
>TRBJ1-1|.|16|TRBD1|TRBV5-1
TGCGCCAGCAGCCTGGGGACAGGTGCTACGAACACTGAAGCTTTCTTT
CASSLGTGATNTEAFF
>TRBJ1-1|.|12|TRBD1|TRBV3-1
TGTGCCAGCAGCCAGATACAGGGGGGGGCTTTCTTT
CASSQIQGGAFF
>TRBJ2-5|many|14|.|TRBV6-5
TGTGCCAGCAGTTATTCTGGGCCAGGCGAGACCCAGTACTTC
CASSYSGPGETQYF
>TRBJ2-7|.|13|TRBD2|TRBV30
TGTGCCTGCTTGACTAGCGCAACCTACGAGCAGTACTTC
CACLTSATYEQYF
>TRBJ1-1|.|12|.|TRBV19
TGTGCCAGTAGCAGGGTGGAAACTGAAGCTTTCTTT
CASSRVETEAFF
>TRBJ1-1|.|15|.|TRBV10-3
TGTGCCATCAGGGAGGCCGAGCCCTTGAACACTGAAGCTTTCTTT
CAIREAEPLNTEAFF